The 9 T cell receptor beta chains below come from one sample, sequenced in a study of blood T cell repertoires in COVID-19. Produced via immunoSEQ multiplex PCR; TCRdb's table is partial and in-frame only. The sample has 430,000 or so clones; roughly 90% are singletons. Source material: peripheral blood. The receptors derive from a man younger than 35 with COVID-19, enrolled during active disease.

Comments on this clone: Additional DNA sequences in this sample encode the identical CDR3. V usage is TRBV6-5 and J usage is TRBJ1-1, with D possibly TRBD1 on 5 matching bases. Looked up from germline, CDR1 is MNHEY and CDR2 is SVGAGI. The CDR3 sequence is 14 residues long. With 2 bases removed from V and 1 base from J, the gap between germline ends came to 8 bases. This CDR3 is CASSYRDSNTEAFF. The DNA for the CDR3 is TGTGCCAGCAGTTACCGGGACTCGAACACTGAAGCTTTCTTT.

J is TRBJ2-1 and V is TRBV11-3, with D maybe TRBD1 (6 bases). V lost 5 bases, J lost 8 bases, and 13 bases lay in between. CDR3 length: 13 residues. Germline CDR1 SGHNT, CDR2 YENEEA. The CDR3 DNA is TGTGCCAGCAGCCCCCCCAGGGGCGATGAGCAGTTCTTC. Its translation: CASSPPRGDEQFF.

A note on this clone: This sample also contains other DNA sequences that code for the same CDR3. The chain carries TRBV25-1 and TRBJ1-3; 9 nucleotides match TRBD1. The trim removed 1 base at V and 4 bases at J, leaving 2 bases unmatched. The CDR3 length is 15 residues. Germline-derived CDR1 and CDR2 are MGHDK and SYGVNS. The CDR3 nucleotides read TGTGCCAGCAGTGAATCGGGGACAGGGGGAAACACCATATATTTT. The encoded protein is CASSESGTGGNTIYF.

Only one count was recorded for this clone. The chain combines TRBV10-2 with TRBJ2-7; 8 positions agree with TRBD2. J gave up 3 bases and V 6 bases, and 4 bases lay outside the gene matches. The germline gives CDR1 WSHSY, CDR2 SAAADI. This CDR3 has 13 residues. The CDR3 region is CASRASGSYEQYF. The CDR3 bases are TGCGCCAGCAGGGCCAGCGGGAGCTACGAGCAGTACTTC.

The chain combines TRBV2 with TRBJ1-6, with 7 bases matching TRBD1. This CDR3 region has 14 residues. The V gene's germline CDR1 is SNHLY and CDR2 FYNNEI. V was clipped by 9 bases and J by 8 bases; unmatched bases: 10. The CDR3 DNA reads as TGTGCCAGTAGGACAGGAGTGGGTCATTCACCCCTCCACTTT. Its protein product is CASRTGVGHSPLHF.

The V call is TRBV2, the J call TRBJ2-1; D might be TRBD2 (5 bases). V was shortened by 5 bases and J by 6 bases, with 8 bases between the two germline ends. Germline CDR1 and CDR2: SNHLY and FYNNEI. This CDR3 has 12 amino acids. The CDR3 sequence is CASSLTSNEQFF. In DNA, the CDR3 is TGTGCCAGCAGTCTCACTAGCAATGAGCAGTTCTTC.

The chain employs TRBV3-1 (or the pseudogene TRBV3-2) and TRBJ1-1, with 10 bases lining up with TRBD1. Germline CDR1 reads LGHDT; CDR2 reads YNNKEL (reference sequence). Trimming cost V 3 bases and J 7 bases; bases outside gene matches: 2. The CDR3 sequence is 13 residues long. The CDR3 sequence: CASSQTGGGEAFF. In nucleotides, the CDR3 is TGTGCCAGCAGCCAGACAGGGGGCGGTGAAGCTTTCTTT.

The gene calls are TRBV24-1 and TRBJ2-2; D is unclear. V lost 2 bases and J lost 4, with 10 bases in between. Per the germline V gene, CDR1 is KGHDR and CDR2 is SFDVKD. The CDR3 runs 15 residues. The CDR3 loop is CATSDSRLVTGELFF. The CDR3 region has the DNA TGTGCCACCAGTGATTCCCGGTTGGTCACCGGGGAGCTGTTTTTT.

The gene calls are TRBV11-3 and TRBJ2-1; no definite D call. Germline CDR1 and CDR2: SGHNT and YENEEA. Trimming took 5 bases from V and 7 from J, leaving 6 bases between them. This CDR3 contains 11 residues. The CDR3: CASSLLNEQFF. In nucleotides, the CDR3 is TGTGCCAGCAGCCTTTTAAATGAGCAGTTCTTC. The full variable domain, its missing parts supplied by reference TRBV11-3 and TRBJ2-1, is EAGVVQSPRYKIIEKKQPVAFWCNPISGHNTLYWYLQNLGQGPELLIRYENEEAVDDSQLPKDRFSAERLKGVDSTLKIQPAELGDSAVYLCASSLLNEQFFGPGTRLTVL.